This record looks at one T cell receptor (beta chain) sequence and its context. In the original workflow: It was from reference gene primer amplification that nucleated cell counts were estimated. Assay used: immunoSEQ multiplex PCR; TCRdb lists only in-frame clones, some missing. V, J and clone size derive from that table, while D and trimming were established from the DNA sequence. Among about 230,000 clones, 70% to 90% were seen once, and the ten largest hold 2.7%. V shed 0 bases and J 6 bases; nucleotides not matched to a gene: 5. This CDR3 has 16 residues. Germline V CDR1 and CDR2: KGHDR, SFDVKD. The data were taken from a study of blood T cell repertoires in COVID-19.

This receptor was taken from a man under 40 with COVID-19, enrolled during active disease. The sequenced sample was peripheral blood. J is TRBJ1-5 and V is TRBV24-1; TRBD1 agrees at 9 bases. CDR3 DNA sequence: TGTGCCACCAGTGATTTGTGGACAGGGGTCGGTCAGCCCCAGCATTTT. Translated: CATSDLWTGVGQPQHF.